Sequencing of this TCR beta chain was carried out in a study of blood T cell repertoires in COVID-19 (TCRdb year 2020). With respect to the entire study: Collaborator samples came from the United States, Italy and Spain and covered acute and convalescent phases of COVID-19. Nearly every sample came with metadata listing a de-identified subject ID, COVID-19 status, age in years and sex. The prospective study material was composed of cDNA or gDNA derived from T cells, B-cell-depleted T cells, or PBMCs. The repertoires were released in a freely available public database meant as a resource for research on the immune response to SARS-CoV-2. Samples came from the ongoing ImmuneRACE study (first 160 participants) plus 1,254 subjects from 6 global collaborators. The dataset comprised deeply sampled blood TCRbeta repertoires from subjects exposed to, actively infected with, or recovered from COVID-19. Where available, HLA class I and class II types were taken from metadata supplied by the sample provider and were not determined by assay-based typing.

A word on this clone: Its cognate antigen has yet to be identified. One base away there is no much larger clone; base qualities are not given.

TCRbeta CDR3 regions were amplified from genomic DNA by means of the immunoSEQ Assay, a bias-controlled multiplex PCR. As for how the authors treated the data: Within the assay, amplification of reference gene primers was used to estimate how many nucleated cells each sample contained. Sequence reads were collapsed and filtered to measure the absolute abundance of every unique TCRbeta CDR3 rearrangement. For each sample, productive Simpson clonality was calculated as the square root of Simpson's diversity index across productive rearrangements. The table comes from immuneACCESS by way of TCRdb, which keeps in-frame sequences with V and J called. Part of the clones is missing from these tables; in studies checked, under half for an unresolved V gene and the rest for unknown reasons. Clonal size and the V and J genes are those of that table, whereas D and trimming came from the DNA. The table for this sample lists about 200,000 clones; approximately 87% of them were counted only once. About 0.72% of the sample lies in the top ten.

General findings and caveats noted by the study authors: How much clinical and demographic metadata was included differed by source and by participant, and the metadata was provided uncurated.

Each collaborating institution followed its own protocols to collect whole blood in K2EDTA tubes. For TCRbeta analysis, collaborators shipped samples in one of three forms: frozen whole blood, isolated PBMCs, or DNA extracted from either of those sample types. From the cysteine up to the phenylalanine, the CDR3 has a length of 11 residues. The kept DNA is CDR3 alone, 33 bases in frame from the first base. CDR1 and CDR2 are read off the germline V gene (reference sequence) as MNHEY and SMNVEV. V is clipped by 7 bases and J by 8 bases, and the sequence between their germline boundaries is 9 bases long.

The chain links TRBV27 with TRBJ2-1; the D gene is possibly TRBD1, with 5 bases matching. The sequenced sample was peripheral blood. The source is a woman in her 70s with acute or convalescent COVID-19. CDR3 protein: CASKDNDEQFF. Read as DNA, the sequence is TGTGCCAGCAAGGACAACGATGAGCAGTTCTTC.